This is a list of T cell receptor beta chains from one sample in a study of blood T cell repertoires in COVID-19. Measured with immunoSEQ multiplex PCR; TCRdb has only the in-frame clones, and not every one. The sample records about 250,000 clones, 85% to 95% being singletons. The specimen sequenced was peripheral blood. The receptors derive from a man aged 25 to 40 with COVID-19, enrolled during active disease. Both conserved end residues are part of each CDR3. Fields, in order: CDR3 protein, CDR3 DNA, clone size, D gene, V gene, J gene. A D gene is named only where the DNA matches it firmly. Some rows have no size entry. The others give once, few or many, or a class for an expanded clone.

CASSLRGEQFF	TGTGCCAGCAGCTTGCGGGGTGAGCAGTTCTTC	NA	NA	TRBV5-4	TRBJ2-1
CASSTGTGYEQYF	TGTGCCAGCAGTACCGGGACAGGGTACGAGCAGTACTTC	NA	TRBD1	TRBV6-5	TRBJ2-7
CASSQQQGSNEKLFF	TGCGCCAGCAGCCAACAACAGGGGTCTAATGAAAAACTGTTTTTT	NA	TRBD1	TRBV4-1	TRBJ1-4
CASSQETPGQGSSPLHF	TGTGCCAGCAGCCAGGAGACCCCGGGACAGGGAAGTTCACCCCTCCACTTT	NA	TRBD1	TRBV4-2	TRBJ1-6
CASSQDSSQGNTIYF	TGCGCCAGCAGCCAAGACAGCTCCCAGGGGAACACCATATATTTT	NA	NA	TRBV5-1	TRBJ1-3
CASTGESYNEQFF	TGTGCCAGCACCGGGGAGTCCTACAATGAGCAGTTCTTC	once	NA	TRBV6-5	TRBJ2-1
CASSLEDRGYSGNTIYF	TGCGCCAGCAGCTTGGAGGACAGGGGTTACTCTGGAAACACCATATATTTT	NA	TRBD1	TRBV5-1	TRBJ1-3
CASSFSDSGYTF	TGTGCCAGCAGCTTCAGTGATTCTGGCTACACCTTC	NA	NA	TRBV7-9	TRBJ1-2
CASSPTGNYGYTF	TGTGCCAGCAGTCCAACAGGAAACTATGGCTACACCTTC	NA	NA	TRBV12-3/TRBV12-4	TRBJ1-2
CASSLQSRDIDEQYF	TGTGCCAGCAGCCTCCAGTCCCGGGACATCGACGAGCAGTACTTC	NA	NA	TRBV5-6	TRBJ2-7